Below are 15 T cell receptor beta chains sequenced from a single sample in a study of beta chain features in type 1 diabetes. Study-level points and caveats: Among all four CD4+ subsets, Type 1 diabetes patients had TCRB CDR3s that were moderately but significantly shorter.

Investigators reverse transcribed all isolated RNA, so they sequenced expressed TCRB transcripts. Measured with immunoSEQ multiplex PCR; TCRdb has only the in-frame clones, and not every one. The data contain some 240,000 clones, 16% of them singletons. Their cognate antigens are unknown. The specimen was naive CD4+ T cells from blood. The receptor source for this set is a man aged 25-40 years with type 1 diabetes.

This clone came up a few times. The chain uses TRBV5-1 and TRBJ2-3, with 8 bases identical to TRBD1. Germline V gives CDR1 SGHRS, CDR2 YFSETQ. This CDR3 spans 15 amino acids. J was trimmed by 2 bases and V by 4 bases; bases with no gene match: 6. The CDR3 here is CASSIGQGVTDTQYF. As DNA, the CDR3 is TGCGCCAGCAGCATCGGACAGGGCGTCACAGATACGCAGTATTTT.

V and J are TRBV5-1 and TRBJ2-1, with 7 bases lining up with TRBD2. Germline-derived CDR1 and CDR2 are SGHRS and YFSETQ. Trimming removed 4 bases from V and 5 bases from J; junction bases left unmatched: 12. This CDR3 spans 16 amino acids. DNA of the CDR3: TGCGCCAGCAGCGTGGGTGTTCTAGCGGCCAACAATGAGCAGTTCTTC. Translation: CASSVGVLAANNEQFF.

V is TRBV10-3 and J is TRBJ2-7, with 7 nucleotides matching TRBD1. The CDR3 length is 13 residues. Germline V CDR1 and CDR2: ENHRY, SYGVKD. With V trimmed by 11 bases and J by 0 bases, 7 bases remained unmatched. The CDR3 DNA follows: TGTGCCGGCCGGGACAGCGACTCCTACGAGCAGTACTTC. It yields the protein CAGRDSDSYEQYF.

In DNA, the CDR3 is TGTGCCAGCATGTCTTTGGAGACCCAGTACTTC. It specifies CASMSLETQYF. The rearrangement joins TRBV5-8 to TRBJ2-5, with D unclear. CDR1 and CDR2 from the germline V gene are SGHTS and YDEGEE. The germline V and J ends were trimmed by 6 bases and 5 bases, with 8 bases remaining between them. The CDR3 is 11 residues long.

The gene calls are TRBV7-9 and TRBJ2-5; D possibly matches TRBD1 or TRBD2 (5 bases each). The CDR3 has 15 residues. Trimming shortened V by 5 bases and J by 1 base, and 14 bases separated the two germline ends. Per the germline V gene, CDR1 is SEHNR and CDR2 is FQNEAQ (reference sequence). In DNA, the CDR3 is TGTGCCAGCAGCCTCCAGGGACGGCTCCAAGAGACCCAGTACTTC. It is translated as CASSLQGRLQETQYF.

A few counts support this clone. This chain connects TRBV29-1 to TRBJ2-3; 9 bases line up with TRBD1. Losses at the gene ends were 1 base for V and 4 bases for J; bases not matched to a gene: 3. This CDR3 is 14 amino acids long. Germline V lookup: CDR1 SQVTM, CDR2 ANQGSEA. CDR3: CSVEAGQGPDTQYF. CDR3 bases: TGCAGCGTTGAAGCAGGACAGGGGCCAGATACGCAGTATTTT.

CDR3 sequence: CSARSDSEAFF. The CDR3 DNA reads TGCAGTGCTAGATCGGACAGCGAAGCTTTCTTT. The chain is built from TRBV20-1 and TRBJ1-1; the D gene is possibly TRBD1 (6 bases). Trimming cost V 2 bases and J 8 bases, with 9 bases left between them. The CDR3 spans 11 residues. Germline CDR1 is DFQATT and CDR2 is SNEGSKA (reference sequence).

As DNA, the CDR3 is TGTGCCTGGAGTGTACCGTGGGCCCCGAGTGAAGCTTTCTTT. Residues: CAWSVPWAPSEAFF. The chain couples TRBV30 to TRBJ1-1; D gene ambiguous. The CDR3 length is 14 residues. Per germline, CDR1 GTSNPN and CDR2 SVGIG (reference sequence). V lost 0 bases and J 7 bases, leaving 15 bases between the germline ends.

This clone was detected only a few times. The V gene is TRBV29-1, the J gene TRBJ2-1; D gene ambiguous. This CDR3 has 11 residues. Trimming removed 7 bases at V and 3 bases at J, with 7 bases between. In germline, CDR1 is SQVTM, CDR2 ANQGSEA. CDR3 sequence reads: CSGGLYNEQFF. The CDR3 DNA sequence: TGCAGCGGCGGCCTCTACAATGAGCAGTTCTTC.

The CDR3 sequence: CASSQDRDTGELFF. DNA for the CDR3: TGTGCCAGCAGCCAAGATAGGGACACCGGGGAGCTGTTTTTT. The rearrangement links TRBV14 to TRBJ2-2, with D unclear. This CDR3 spans 14 amino acids. V was pared by 0 bases and J by 3 bases, with 5 bases between. Germline loops: CDR1 SGHDN, CDR2 FVKESK.

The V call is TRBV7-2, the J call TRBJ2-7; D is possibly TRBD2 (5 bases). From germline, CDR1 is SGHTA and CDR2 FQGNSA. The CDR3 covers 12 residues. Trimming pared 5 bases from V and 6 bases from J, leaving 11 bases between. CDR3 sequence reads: CASSATGIEQYF. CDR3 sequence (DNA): TGTGCCAGCAGCGCAACGGGGATCGAGCAGTACTTC.

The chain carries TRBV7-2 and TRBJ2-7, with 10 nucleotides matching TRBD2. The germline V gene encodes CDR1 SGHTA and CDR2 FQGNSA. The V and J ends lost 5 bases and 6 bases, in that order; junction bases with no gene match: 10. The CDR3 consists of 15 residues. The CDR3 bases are TGTGCCAGCAGCAACCAAGCGGGAGGGGGGACCGAGCAGTACTTC. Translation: CASSNQAGGGTEQYF.

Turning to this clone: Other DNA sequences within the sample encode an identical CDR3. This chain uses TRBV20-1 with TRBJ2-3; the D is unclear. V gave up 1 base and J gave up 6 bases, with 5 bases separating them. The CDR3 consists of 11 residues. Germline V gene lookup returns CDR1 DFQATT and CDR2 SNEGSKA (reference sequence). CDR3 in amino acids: CSARGPDTQYF. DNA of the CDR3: TGCAGTGCTAGAGGGCCTGATACGCAGTATTTT.

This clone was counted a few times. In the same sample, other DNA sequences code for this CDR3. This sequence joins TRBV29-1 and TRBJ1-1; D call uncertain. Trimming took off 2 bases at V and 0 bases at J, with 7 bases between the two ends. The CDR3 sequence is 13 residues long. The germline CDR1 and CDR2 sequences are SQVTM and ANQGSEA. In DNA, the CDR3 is TGCAGCGTTGAACGGACGGTGAACACTGAAGCTTTCTTT. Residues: CSVERTVNTEAFF.

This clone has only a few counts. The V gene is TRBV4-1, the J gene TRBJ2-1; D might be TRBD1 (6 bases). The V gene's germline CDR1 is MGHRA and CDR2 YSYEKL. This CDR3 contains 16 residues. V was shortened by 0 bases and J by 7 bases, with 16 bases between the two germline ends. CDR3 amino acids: CASSQDLAGVVNEQFF. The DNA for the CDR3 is TGCGCCAGCAGCCAAGATTTGGCAGGGGTGGTGAATGAGCAGTTCTTC.